This is a list of T cell receptor beta chains from one sample in a study of patients and donors after allogeneic stem cell transplantation. MiXCR was run by TCRdb on the RT-PCR reads, yielding one entry per CDR3 protein. This table has 7,300 or so distinct CDR3 sequences, approximately 12% appearing once. Sequencing was carried out using blood, either unsorted or a sorted T cell fraction (not recorded which). The receptors derive from a human donor who was either an allogeneic HSCT recipient or a stem cell or donor lymphocyte infusion donor (not recorded which). It is not recorded whose cells these are; they may come from a transplant donor. Both conserved end residues are trimmed from each CDR3.

V	J	CDR3
TRBV5-1	TRBJ1-6	ASSLGQGADSPLH
TRBV6-1	TRBJ1-2	ASRGQEDYGYT
TRBV6-2/TRBV6-3	TRBJ1-6	ASSHGDRQTKNSPLH
TRBV15	TRBJ1-2	ATSIGQGYGYT
TRBV28	TRBJ2-3	ASSGSGRPPLNTDTQY
TRBV4-1	TRBJ2-7	ASSQEAGRSYEQY
TRBV12-3/TRBV12-4	TRBJ1-1	ASSVGVGNTEAF
TRBV2	TRBJ2-2	ASSRTARTGELF
TRBV6-6	TRBJ2-1	ASSYSAVPPYNEQF
TRBV18	TRBJ2-3	ASSPAAGGRELDTQY
TRBV3-1	TRBJ2-1	ASSSTGGAYNEQF
TRBV14	TRBJ2-1	ASSRGSYNEQF
TRBV10-3	TRBJ1-2	AAAGGGYGYT
TRBV24-1	TRBJ2-5	ATSDLPPGRFQETQY
TRBV12-3/TRBV12-4	TRBJ2-1	ASSPFRENEQF
TRBV7-8	TRBJ2-3	ASSYTGQGGRSDTQY
TRBV7-8	TRBJ1-4	ASSPGPATNEKLF
TRBV7-9	TRBJ1-3	ASSRTGGTIY
TRBV7-2	TRBJ2-4	ASSPGTSGSIQY
TRBV7-9	TRBJ2-7	ASSLFGRETDEQY
TRBV12-3/TRBV12-4	TRBJ2-2	ASSPGQGTTGELF
TRBV5-5	TRBJ2-5	ASTRGRDQETQY
TRBV5-1	TRBJ1-1	ASSFRTGVNTEAF
TRBV7-9	TRBJ2-3	AQSRTSGESDTQY
TRBV7-9	TRBJ1-5	ASSLAGQVSNQPQH